The 5 T cell receptor beta chains below were found in one sample sequenced in a study of blood T cell repertoires in COVID-19. Here immunoSEQ multiplex PCR was the method, and the copy in TCRdb shows in-frame clones only, minus some. The data contain about 370,000 clones, around 90% of them singletons. Sequencing was done on a sample of peripheral blood. Receptors were obtained from a woman aged 25 to 39 with COVID-19, enrolled during active disease.

This clone was observed a single time. The chain links TRBV7-2 to TRBJ2-1; D possibly corresponds to TRBD1 (5 bases). CDR3 length equals 13 residues. Germline assignment: CDR1 SGHTA and CDR2 FQGNSA. V was pared by 4 bases and J by 15 bases, with 19 bases between. The CDR3 is CASSSITIRRGFF. As DNA, the CDR3 is TGTGCCAGCAGCTCAATAACAATTAGAAGGGGGTTCTTC.

In DNA, the CDR3 is TGTGCCAGCAGTTATTCGGGGGGGGCCGGCAATGAGCAGTTCTTC. Encoded protein: CASSYSGGAGNEQFF. The genes are TRBV6-2 or TRBV6-3 and TRBJ2-1; TRBD2 matches at 8 bases. Trimming at V came to 3 bases and at J to 6 bases, leaving 7 bases not matched to a gene. The CDR3 contains 15 residues. Per germline, CDR1 MNHEY and CDR2 SVGEGT.

The chain employs TRBV29-1 and TRBJ2-5; maybe TRBD2 (6 bases). Germline CDR1 SQVTM, CDR2 ANQGSEA. Trimming took off 4 bases at V and 5 bases at J, with 14 bases between the two ends. The CDR3 loop spans 13 amino acids. The CDR3: CSVGRGVRETQYF. The CDR3, as DNA: TGCAGCGTTGGGAGGGGAGTACGGGAGACCCAGTACTTC.

V usage is TRBV12-3 or TRBV12-4 and J usage is TRBJ1-2; D uncertain. The CDR3 length is 13 residues. V was pared by 2 bases and J by 1 base, with 5 bases between. In nucleotides, the CDR3 is TGTGCCAGCAGTTTAAACGGTAACTATGGCTACACCTTC. Its protein product is CASSLNGNYGYTF.

The V and J genes are TRBV30 and TRBJ2-3, with D possibly matching TRBD1 (6 bases). Germline V gives CDR1 GTSNPN, CDR2 SVGIG (reference sequence). This CDR3 comprises 14 residues. Trimming took off 2 bases at V and 4 bases at J, with 13 bases between the two ends. In nucleotides, the CDR3 is TGTGCCTGGAGTACTAAAGGGGGTGCAGATACGCAGTATTTT. It encodes CAWSTKGGADTQYF.